A selection of T cell receptor beta chains follows, all from one sample in a study of blood T cell repertoires in COVID-19. Data came from immunoSEQ multiplex PCR; TCRdb stores just in-frame clones and leaves some out. The sample yields roughly 310,000 clones, approximately 91% seen once. Sequences were obtained from PBMCs or T cells enriched from blood (not recorded which). These receptors all come from a woman aged 40 to 55 who had recovered from COVID-19. Each CDR3 is given without its conserved first and last residue. The size field is filled for only some rows; it gives once, few, many or a size class.

V gene	J gene	clone size	CDR3 protein
TRBV9	TRBJ2-3	NA	ASSVSGTIPDTQY
TRBV6-6	TRBJ1-2	NA	ASSYSGRGDGYT
TRBV19	TRBJ1-1	NA	ASSITGTKNTEAF
TRBV27	TRBJ2-7	NA	ASSLSGSPSYEQY
TRBV6-6	TRBJ2-5	NA	ASNFRGLAVQETQY
TRBV28	TRBJ1-3	NA	ASGGVISGNTIY
TRBV3-1/TRBV3-2	TRBJ1-5	few	ASSQESRRPQH
TRBV5-1	TRBJ1-3	NA	ASSLNWGRSGNTIY
TRBV7-2	TRBJ2-3	NA	ASTFLLGGADTQY
TRBV11-3	TRBJ2-1	NA	ASSLRRGGGEQF
TRBV28	TRBJ2-3	NA	ASRLWTGSTDTQY
TRBV12-3/TRBV12-4	TRBJ2-7	few	ASRREMREQY
TRBV19	TRBJ1-4	once	ASSTGWDREEKLF
TRBV24-1	TRBJ2-1	NA	ATGTSGGYNEQF
TRBV27	TRBJ2-3	NA	ASSLSSGGTDTQY
TRBV7-2	TRBJ1-2	NA	ASSLVSGGIYGYT
TRBV28	TRBJ2-2	NA	ASSSGGLAGATGELF
TRBV30	TRBJ1-2	NA	AWSRTDHNYGYT
TRBV27	TRBJ2-7	NA	ASSFASGITYEQY
TRBV11-3	TRBJ2-5	NA	ASSRTSGQETQY
TRBV27	TRBJ2-3	NA	ASSLGVLGGQDTQY
TRBV7-2	TRBJ1-5	NA	ASSDRGPYQPQH
TRBV19	TRBJ1-1	NA	ASSIGYGDTEAF
TRBV6-2/TRBV6-3	TRBJ2-3	NA	ASSYFSQNTQY
TRBV5-4	TRBJ1-4	NA	ASSLESGEKLF
TRBV10-1	TRBJ2-7	NA	ASSATGIDEQY
TRBV7-3	TRBJ2-3	NA	ASSQRLGVTQY
TRBV2	TRBJ1-2	NA	ASSGDRGQPGYT
TRBV5-1	TRBJ2-5	NA	ASSLTGNQETQY
TRBV11-2	TRBJ2-7	NA	ASSFGQGYYEQY
TRBV20-1	TRBJ2-2	NA	SASGSGELF
TRBV18	TRBJ1-6	NA	ASSRDRGFHNSPLH
TRBV2	TRBJ1-4	NA	ASSEQKSTNEKLF
TRBV11-3	TRBJ2-1	NA	ASSLTWPGTSGIGNEQF
TRBV27	TRBJ2-3	once	ASSPTSGSGDTQY
TRBV7-9	TRBJ2-3	few	ASSLAALAGGPDTQY
TRBV12-3/TRBV12-4	TRBJ2-7	NA	ASSLASLYEQY
TRBV5-4	TRBJ2-1	NA	ASSPRTGSYNEQF
TRBV24-1	TRBJ1-1	NA	ATSDLRTGNTEAF
TRBV20-1	TRBJ2-7	NA	SARRSDEQY
TRBV6-2/TRBV6-3	TRBJ2-7	NA	ASSTQDREIRYEQY
TRBV7-3	TRBJ2-1	NA	ASSLGGGALEQF
TRBV12-3/TRBV12-4	TRBJ1-1	few	ASRGGFTEAF
TRBV6-5	TRBJ2-7	NA	ASNAQGAAFNEQY
TRBV12-3/TRBV12-4	TRBJ2-7	few	ASSLGAIYEQY
TRBV7-9	TRBJ2-1	NA	ASSLGGYEQF
TRBV28	TRBJ2-1	NA	ASSTGLAGNEQF
TRBV24-1	TRBJ1-4	NA	ATSDGQGWF
TRBV15	TRBJ1-4	few	ATTTLATNEKLF
TRBV30	TRBJ2-7	NA	ACQLGSSYEQY
TRBV3-1/TRBV3-2	TRBJ2-1	NA	ASSRPGLADNEQF
TRBV30	TRBJ2-7	NA	AWMGRAGYEQY
TRBV7-6	TRBJ2-3	NA	ASSLIGRLIDTQY
TRBV15	TRBJ2-7	NA	ATSSSTAGGEQY
TRBV27	TRBJ2-2	NA	ATRSGTGRGELF
TRBV5-1	TRBJ1-2	NA	ASSLDRGLDGYT
TRBV11-3	TRBJ2-7	NA	ASSQERSMAYEQY